This entry is about one TCR beta chain. The sample is drawn from a study of T cells after yellow fever vaccination. TCRdb re-derived calls from the 5' RACE reads in MiXCR, one entry per CDR3 protein. The table lists approximately 85,000 distinct CDR3 sequences, 13% of them singletons. The V gene's germline CDR1 is MNHEY and CDR2 SVGAGI. The CDR3 consists of 15 residues. Trimming took 4 bases from V and 4 from J, leaving 16 bases between them. Sequences were derived from CD8+ T cells not binding an NS4B(214-222) dextramer, sorted from PBMCs, sampled about 21 days after the first yellow fever vaccination. This chain connects TRBV6-5 to TRBJ2-5; maybe TRBD2 (6 bases). This clonotype was sampled from a man aged 18 to 29 who received the YFV17D yellow fever vaccine. CDR3: CASSSSGAGGETQYF. CDR3 nucleotides: TGTGCCAGCAGTTCCTCCGGGGCCGGGGGAGAGACCCAGTACTTC.